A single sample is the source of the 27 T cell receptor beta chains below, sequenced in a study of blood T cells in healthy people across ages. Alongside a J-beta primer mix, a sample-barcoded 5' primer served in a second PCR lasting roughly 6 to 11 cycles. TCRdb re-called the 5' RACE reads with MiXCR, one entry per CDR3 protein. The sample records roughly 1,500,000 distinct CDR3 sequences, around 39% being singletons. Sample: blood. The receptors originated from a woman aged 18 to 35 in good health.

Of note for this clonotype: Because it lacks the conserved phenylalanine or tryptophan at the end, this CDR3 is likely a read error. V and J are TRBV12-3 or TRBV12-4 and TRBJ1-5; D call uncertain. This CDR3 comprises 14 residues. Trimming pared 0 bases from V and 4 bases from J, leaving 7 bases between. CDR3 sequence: CASSLAGGNQPQHL. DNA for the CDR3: TGTGCCAGCAGTTTAGCGGGCGGGAATCAGCCCCAGCATTTG.

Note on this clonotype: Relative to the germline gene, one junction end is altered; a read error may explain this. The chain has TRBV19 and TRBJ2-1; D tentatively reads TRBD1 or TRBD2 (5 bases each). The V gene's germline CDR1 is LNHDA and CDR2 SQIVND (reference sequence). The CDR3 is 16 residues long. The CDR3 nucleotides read TGTGCCAGTAGCCCAGTGGGGGAGTCACCCTACAATGGGCAGTTCTTC. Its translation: CASSPVGESPYNGQFF.

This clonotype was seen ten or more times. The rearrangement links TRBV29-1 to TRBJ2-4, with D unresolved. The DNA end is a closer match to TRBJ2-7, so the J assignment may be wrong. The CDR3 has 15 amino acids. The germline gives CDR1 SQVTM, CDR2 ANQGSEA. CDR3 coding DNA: TGCAGCGTCGTTCCTCGGGCGGCCGTCTCCTACGAGCAGTACTTC. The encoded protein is CSVVPRAAVSYEQYF.

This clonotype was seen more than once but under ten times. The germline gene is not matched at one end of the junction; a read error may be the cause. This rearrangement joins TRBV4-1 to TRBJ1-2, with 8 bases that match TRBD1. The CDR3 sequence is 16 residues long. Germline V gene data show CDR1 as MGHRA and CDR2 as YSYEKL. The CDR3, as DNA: TGCGCCAGCAGCCAAGAACCAGGGGGCCCCTCTTATGGTTACACCTTC. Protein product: CASSQEPGGPSYGYTF.

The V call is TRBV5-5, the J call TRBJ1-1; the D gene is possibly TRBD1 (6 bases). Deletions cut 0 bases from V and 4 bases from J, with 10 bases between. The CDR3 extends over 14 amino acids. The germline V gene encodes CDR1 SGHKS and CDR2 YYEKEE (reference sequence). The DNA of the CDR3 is TGTGCCAGCAGCTTGGGGGGGGGCGTCACTGAAGCTTTCTTT. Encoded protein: CASSLGGGVTEAFF.

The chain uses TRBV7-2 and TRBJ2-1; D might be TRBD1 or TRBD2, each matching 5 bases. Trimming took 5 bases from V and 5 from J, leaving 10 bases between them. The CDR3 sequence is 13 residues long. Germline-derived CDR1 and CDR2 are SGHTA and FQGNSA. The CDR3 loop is CASSRRGHNEQFF. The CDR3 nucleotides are TGTGCCAGCAGCCGCCGGGGCCACAATGAGCAGTTCTTC.

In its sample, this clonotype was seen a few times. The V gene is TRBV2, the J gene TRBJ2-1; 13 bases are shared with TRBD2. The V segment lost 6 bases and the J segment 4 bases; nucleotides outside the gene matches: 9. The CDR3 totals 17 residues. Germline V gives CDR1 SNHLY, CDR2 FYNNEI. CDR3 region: CASRRGLAGESYNEQFF. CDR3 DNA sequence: TGTGCCAGCAGGCGAGGACTAGCGGGAGAATCTTACAATGAGCAGTTCTTC.

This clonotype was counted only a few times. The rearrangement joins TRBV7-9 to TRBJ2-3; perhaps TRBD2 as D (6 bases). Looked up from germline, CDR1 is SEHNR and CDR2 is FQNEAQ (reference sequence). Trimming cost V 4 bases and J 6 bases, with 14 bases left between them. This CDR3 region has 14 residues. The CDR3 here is CASSSPTSPDTQYF. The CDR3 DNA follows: TGTGCCAGCAGCTCTCCGACTAGTCCCGATACGCAGTATTTT.

CDR3 amino acids: CSASLQGPNTEAFF. For the CDR3, the DNA is TGCAGTGCTTCACTACAGGGCCCGAACACTGAAGCTTTCTTT. V gene TRBV20-1 combines with J gene TRBJ1-1; tentatively, D is TRBD1 (6 bases). The V gene's germline CDR1 is DFQATT and CDR2 SNEGSKA (reference sequence). CDR3 length equals 14 residues. The V end lost 5 bases, the J end lost 1 base, and 14 bases lay between the germline ends.

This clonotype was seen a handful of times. CDR3 loop: CASNIDGYNEQFF. The CDR3 DNA reads as TGTGCCAGCAACATTGACGGATACAATGAGCAGTTCTTC. The V call is TRBV28, the J call TRBJ2-1; D not certain. From germline, CDR1 is MDHEN and CDR2 SYDVKM. V was pared by 7 bases and J by 4 bases, with 11 bases between. This CDR3 contains 13 residues.

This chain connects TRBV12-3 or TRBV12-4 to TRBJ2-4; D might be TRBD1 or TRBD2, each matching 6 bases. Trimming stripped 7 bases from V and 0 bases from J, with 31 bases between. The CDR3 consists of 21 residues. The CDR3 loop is CASTTMGGGGSSVLAKNIQYF. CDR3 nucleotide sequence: TGTGCCAGCACCACGATGGGGGGCGGAGGAAGTTCTGTCCTAGCCAAAAACATTCAGTACTTC.

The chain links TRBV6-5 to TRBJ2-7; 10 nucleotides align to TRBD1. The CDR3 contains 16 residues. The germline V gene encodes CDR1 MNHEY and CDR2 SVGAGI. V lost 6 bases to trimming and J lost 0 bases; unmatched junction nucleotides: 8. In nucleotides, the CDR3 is TGTGCCAGCAGAACCGGGACAGGGGTCCCCTCCTACGAGCAGTACTTC. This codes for CASRTGTGVPSYEQYF.

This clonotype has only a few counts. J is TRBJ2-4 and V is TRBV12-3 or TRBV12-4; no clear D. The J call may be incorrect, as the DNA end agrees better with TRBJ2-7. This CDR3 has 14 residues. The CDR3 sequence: CASSLALGVYEQYF. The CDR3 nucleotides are TGTGCCAGCAGTTTAGCCCTTGGAGTCTACGAGCAGTACTTC.

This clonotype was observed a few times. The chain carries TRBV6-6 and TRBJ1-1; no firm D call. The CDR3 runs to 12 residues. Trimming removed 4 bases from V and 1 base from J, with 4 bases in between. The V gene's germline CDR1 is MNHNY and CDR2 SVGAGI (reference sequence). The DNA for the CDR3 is TGTGCCAGCAGTTCCGCGAACACTGAAGCTTTCTTT. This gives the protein CASSSANTEAFF.

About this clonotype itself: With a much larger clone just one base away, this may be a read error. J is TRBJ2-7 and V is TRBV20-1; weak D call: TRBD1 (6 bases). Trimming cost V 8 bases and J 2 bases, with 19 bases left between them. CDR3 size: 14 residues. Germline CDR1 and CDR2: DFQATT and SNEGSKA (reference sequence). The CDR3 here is CSTGGPRGTYEQYF. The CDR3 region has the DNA TGCAGTACTGGGGGCCCTAGGGGAACCTACGAGCAGTACTTC.

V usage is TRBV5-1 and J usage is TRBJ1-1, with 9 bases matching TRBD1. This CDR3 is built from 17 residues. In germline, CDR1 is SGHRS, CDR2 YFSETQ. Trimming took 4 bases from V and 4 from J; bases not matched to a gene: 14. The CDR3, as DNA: TGCGCCAGCAGCCCCCAGTCGGGGACAGGGTCGGGCACTGAAGCTTTCTTT. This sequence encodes CASSPQSGTGSGTEAFF.

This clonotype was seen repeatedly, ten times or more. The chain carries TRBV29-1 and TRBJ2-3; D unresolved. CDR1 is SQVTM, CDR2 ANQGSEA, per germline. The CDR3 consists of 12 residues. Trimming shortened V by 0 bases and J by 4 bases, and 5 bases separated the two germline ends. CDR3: CSVEEGSDTQYF. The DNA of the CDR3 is TGCAGCGTTGAAGAAGGGTCAGATACGCAGTATTTT.

The CDR3 sequence: CASSPSGQSMNTEAFF. CDR3 coding DNA: TGTGCCAGCAGCCCCTCGGGACAGAGCATGAACACTGAAGCTTTCTTT. This chain links TRBV7-9 with TRBJ1-1, with 7 bases matching TRBD1. V dropped 5 bases and J dropped 0; count of bases not matched to a gene: 9. Germline assignment: CDR1 SEHNR and CDR2 FQNEAQ (reference sequence). This CDR3 spans 16 amino acids.

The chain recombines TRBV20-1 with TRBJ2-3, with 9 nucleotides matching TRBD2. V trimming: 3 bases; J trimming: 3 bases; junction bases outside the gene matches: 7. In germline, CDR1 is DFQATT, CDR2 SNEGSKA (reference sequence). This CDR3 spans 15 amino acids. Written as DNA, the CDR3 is TGCAGTGCTAGTATCCGACTAGCGGTGACAGATACGCAGTATTTT. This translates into CSASIRLAVTDTQYF.

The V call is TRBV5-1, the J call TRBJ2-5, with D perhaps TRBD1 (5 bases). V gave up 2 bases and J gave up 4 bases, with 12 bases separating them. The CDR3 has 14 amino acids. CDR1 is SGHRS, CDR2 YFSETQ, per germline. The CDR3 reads CASSLVDKGETQYF. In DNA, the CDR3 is TGCGCCAGCAGCTTAGTGGACAAAGGAGAGACCCAGTACTTC.

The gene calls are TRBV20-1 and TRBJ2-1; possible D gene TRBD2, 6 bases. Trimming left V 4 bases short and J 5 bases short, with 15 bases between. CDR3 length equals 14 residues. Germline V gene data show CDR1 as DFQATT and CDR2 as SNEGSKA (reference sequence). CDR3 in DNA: TGCAGTGCTACCCCTGGGGGGAGGCACAATGAGCAGTTCTTC. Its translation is CSATPGGRHNEQFF.

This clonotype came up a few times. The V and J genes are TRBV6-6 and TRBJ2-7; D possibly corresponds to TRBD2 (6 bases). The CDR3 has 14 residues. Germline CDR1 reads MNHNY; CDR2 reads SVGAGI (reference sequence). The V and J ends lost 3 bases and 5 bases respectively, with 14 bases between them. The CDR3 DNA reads TGTGCCAGCAGTTATTTAGCGGCGACTCACGAGCAGTACTTC. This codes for CASSYLAATHEQYF.

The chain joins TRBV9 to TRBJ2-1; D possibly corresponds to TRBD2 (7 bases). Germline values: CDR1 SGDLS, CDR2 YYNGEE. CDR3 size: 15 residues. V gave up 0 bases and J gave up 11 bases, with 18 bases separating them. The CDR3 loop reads CASSVARRGGGKQFF. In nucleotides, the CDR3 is TGTGCCAGCAGCGTAGCTCGACGGGGAGGGGGGAAGCAGTTCTTC.

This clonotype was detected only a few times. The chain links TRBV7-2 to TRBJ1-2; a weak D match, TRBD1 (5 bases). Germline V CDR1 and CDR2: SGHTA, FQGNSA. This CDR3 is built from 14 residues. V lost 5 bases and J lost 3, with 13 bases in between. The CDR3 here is CASSPFRADYGYTF. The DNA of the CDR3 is TGTGCCAGCAGCCCATTCAGGGCTGACTATGGCTACACCTTC. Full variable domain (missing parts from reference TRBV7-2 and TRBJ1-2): GAGVSQSPSNKVTEKGKDVELRCDPISGHTALYWYRQSLGQGLEFLIYFQGNSAPDKSGLPSDRFSAERTGGSVSTLTIQRTQQEDSAVYLCASSPFRADYGYTFGSGTRLTVV.

In nucleotides, the CDR3 is TGTGCCAGCAGTGAAACGGCAGGCGGCTACACCTTC. Protein: CASSETAGGYTF. This rearrangement joins TRBV2 to TRBJ1-2; no reliable D call. Trimming pared 2 bases from V and 8 bases from J, leaving 9 bases between. This CDR3 is built from 12 residues. Germline CDR1 SNHLY, CDR2 FYNNEI.

CDR3 sequence (DNA): TGTGCCAGCAGCCCGTCTCTAGCGGATCCCGAGCAGTACTTC. Amino acid sequence: CASSPSLADPEQYF. V gene TRBV7-6 combines with J gene TRBJ2-7; 7 bases align to TRBD2. The CDR3 length is 14 residues. With 5 bases clipped from V and 6 bases from J, the junction kept 10 bases outside the gene matches. The germline V gene encodes CDR1 SGHVS and CDR2 FNYEAQ.

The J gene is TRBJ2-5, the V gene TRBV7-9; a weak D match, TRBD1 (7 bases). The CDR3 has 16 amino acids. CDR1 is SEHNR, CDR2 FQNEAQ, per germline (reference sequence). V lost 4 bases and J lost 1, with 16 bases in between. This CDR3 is CASSSDREAVQETQYF. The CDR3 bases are TGTGCCAGCAGCTCCGACAGGGAGGCAGTCCAAGAGACCCAGTACTTC. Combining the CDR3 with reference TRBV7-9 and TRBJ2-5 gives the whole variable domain DTGVSQNPRHKITKRGQNVTFRCDPISEHNRLYWYRQTLGQGPEFLTYFQNEAQLEKSRLLSDRFSAERPKGSFSTLEIQRTEQGDSAMYLCASSSDREAVQETQYFGPGTRLLVL.